This T cell receptor beta chain was obtained from a study of shared clonotypes between healthy human individuals. Sorted-subset replicate PCR reactions contained 150 to 200 ng DNA, corresponding to approximately 30,000 T cell genomes. The data were produced by immunoSEQ multiplex PCR, yet TCRdb's version contains in-frame clones alone and is incomplete. Here the sample spans 2 million to 2.5 million clones, 93% being singletons. Germline V lookup: CDR1 SGHAT, CDR2 FQNNGV. The CDR3 contains 15 residues. V was trimmed by 3 bases and J by 0 bases, leaving 9 bases between them. What was sequenced was naive CD4+ T cells from PBMCs. This sample's subset: CD45RA+ positively selected. The J gene is TRBJ2-1, the V gene TRBV11-2; a possible D gene is TRBD2 (5 bases). This TCR came from a man younger than 30 in good health. Some clones in this sample may be carry-over from other donors' samples. CDR3 amino acids: CASSLRAASYNEQFF. The CDR3 region has the DNA TGTGCCAGCAGCTTGAGGGCAGCCTCCTACAATGAGCAGTTCTTC.